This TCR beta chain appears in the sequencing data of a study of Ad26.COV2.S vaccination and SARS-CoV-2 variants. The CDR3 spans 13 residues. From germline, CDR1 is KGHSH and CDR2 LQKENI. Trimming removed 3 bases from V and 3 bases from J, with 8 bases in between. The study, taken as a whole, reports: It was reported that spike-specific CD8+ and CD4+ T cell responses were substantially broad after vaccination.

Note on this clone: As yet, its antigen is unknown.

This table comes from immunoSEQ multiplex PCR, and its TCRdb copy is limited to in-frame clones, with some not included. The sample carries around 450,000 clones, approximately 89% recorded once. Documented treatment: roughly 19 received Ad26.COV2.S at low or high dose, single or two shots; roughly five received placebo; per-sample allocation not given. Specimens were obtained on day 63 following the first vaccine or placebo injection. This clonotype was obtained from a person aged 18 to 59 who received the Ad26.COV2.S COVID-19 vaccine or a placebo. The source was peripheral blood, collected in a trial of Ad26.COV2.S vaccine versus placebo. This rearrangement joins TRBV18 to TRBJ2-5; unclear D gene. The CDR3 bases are TGTGCCAGCTCACCCTTGGGTAAAGAGACCCAGTACTTC. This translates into CASSPLGKETQYF.